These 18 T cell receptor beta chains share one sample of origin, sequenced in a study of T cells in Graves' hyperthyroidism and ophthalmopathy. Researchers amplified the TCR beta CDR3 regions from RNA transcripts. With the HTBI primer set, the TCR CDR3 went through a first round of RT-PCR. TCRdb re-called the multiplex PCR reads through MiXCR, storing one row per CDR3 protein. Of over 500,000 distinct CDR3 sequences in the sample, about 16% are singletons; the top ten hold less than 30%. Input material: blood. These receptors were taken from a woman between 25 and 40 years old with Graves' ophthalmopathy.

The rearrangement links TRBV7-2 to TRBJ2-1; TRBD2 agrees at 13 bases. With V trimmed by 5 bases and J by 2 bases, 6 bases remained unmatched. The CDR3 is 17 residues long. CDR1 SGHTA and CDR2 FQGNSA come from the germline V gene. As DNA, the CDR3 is TGTGCCAGCAGCCCGGGGGGGACTAGCGGGACCTACAATGAGCAGTTCTTC. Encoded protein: CASSPGGTSGTYNEQFF.

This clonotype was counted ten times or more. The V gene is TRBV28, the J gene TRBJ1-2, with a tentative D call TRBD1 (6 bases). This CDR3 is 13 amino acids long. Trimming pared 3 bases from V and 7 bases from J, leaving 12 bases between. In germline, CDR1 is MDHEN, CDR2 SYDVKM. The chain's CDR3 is CASSFPDRRGYTF. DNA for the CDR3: TGTGCCAGCAGTTTCCCGGACAGACGTGGCTACACCTTC.

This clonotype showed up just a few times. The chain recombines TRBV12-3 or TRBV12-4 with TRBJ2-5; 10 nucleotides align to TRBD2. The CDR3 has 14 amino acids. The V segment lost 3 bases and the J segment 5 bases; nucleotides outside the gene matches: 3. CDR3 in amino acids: CASSFATSGETQYF. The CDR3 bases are TGTGCCAGCAGTTTCGCGACTAGCGGGGAGACCCAGTACTTC.

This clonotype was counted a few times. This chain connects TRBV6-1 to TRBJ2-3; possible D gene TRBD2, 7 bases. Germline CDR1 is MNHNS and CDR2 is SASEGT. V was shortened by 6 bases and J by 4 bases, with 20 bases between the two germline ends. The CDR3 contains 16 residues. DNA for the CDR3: TGTGCCAGCAGGGCCCGACCCGGGGGGCGCCCAGATACGCAGTATTTT. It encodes CASRARPGGRPDTQYF.

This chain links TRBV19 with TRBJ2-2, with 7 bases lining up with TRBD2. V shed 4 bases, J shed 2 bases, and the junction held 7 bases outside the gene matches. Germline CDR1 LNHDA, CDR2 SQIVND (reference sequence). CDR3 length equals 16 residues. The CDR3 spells CASSNQAGPNTGELFF. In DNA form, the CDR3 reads TGTGCCAGTAGTAACCAAGCGGGACCTAACACCGGGGAGCTGTTTTTT.

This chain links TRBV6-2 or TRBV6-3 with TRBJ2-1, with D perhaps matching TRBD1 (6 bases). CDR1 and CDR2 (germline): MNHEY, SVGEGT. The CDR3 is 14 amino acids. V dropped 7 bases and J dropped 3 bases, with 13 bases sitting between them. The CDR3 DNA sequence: TGTGCCAGCAACAGGGTCGGCCTCTACAATGAGCAGTTCTTC. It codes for CASNRVGLYNEQFF.

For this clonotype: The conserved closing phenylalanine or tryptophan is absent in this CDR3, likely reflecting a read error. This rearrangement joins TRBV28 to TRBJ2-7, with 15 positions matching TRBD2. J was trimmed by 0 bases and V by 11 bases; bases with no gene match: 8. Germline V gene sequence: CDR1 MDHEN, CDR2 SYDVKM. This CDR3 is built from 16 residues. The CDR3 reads CASGLAGGRSSYEQYS. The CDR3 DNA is TGTGCCTCGGGACTAGCGGGAGGAAGGAGCTCCTACGAGCAGTACTCC.

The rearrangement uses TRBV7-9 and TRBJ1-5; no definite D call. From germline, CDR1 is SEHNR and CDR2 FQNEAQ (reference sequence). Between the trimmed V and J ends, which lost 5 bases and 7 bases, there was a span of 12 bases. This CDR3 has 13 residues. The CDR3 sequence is CASSPSEAQPQHF. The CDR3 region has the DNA TGTGCCAGCAGCCCCTCCGAGGCCCAGCCCCAGCATTTT. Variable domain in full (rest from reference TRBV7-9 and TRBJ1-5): DTGVSQNPRHKITKRGQNVTFRCDPISEHNRLYWYRQTLGQGPEFLTYFQNEAQLEKSRLLSDRFSAERPKGSFSTLEIQRTEQGDSAMYLCASSPSEAQPQHFGDGTRLSIL.

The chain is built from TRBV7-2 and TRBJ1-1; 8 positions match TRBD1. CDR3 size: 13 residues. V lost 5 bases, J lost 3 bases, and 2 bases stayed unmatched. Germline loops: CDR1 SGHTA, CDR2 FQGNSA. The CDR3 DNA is TGTGCCAGCAGCCAGGGGGCTTACACTGAAGCTTTCTTT. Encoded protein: CASSQGAYTEAFF.

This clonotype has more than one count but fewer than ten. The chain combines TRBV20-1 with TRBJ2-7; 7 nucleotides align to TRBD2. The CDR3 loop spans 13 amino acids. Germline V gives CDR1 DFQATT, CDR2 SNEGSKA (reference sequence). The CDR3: CTMTSFFSREQYF. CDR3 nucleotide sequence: TGCACCATGACTAGCTTTTTTTCTCGGGAGCAGTACTTC.

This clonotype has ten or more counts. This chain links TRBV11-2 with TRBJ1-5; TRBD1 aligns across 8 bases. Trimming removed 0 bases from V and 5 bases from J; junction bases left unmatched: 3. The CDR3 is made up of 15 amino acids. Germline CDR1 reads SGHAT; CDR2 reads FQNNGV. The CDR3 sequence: CASSLEQGAHQPQHF. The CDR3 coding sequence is TGTGCCAGCAGCTTAGAGCAGGGGGCTCATCAGCCCCAGCATTTT.

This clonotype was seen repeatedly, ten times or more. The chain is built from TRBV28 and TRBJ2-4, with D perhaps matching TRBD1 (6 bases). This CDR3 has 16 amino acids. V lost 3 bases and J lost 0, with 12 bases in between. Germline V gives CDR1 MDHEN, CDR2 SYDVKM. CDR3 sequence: CASSFGTNLAKNIQYF. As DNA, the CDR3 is TGTGCCAGCAGTTTCGGGACAAACCTAGCCAAAAACATTCAGTACTTC.

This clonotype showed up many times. In DNA, the CDR3 is TGTGCCAGCAGCACCTACCGTTCGGGGGATGCTTATGGCTACACCTTC. Its protein is CASSTYRSGDAYGYTF. The rearrangement uses TRBV7-2 and TRBJ1-2; D might be TRBD1 (5 bases). Germline CDR1 SGHTA, CDR2 FQGNSA. The CDR3 length is 16 residues. Trimming removed 5 bases at V and 5 bases at J, with 21 bases between.

The CDR3 is CASSLAGTKETQYF. The CDR3 coding sequence is TGTGCCAGCAGCTTAGCGGGGACCAAAGAGACCCAGTACTTC. The J gene is TRBJ2-5, the V gene TRBV7-8; D might be TRBD1 or TRBD2, each matching 5 bases. Trimming left V 0 bases short and J 3 bases short, with 8 bases between. Germline V gene data show CDR1 as SGHVS and CDR2 as FQNEAQ. The CDR3 has 14 amino acids.

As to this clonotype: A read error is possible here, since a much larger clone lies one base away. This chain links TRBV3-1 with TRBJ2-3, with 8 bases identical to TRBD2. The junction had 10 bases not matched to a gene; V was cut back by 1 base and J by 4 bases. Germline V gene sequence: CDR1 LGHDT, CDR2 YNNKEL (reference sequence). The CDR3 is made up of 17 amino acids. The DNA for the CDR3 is TGTGCCAGCAGCCAAGTCGCGGGACTAGGAGGGCCAGATACGCAGTATTTT. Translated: CASSQVAGLGGPDTQYF.

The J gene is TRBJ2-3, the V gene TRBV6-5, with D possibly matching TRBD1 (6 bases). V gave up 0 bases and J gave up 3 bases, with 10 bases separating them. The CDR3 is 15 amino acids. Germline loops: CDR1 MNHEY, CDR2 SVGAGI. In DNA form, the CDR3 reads TGTGCCAGCAGTTACTCGGGACACCGGACAGATACGCAGTATTTT. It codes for CASSYSGHRTDTQYF.

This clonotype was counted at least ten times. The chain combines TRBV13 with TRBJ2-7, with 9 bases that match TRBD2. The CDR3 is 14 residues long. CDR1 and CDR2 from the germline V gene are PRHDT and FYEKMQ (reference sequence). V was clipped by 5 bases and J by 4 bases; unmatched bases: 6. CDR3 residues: CASSVAGVPYEQYF. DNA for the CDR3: TGTGCCAGCAGCGTAGCGGGAGTCCCGTACGAGCAGTACTTC.

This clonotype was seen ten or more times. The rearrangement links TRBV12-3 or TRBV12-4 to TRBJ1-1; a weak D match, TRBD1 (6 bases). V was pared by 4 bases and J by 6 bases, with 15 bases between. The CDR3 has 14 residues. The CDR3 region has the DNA TGTGCCAGCAGTTCCCCTCCAGGGGCTTCTGAAGCTTTCTTT. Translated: CASSSPPGASEAFF.